What follows describes a single T cell receptor (beta chain). Its recognized antigen is unknown. No much larger clone is present one base from it, and per-base qualities are unavailable. Participants in the prospective study were enrolled through a virtual design, were aged roughly 18 to 100 years, and lived in roughly 26 United States geographic areas. Cohort assignment in the prospective study relied on participant-reported clinical history from a screening survey and a study questionnaire. Mobile phlebotomists in the prospective study collected whole blood, serum and a nasopharyngeal or oropharyngeal swab from every participant. Prospective study participants could optionally give additional blood draws and questionnaires over a roughly 2-month period. Before DNA extraction, blood samples from the prospective study were shipped at room temperature or frozen. TCRbeta CDR3 regions were amplified from genomic DNA by means of the immunoSEQ Assay, a bias-controlled multiplex PCR. The source study handled its data this way. The number of nucleated cells in each sample was estimated from the amplification of reference gene primers within the assay. Sequence reads were collapsed and filtered to measure the absolute abundance of every unique TCRbeta CDR3 rearrangement. For each sample, productive Simpson clonality was calculated as the square root of Simpson's diversity index across productive rearrangements. The source is immuneACCESS, and TCRdb retained only in-frame sequences with V and J called. Part of the clones is not carried over; for the studies checked, unresolved V genes explain less than half of this, and the remainder is unexplained. V and J calls and clone size are given by that table; D and trimming were obtained from the DNA. Across this sample there are hundreds of thousands of clones, with 88% seen only once. Around 2% of the sample goes to the ten largest clones.

These data are taken from a study of blood T cell repertoires in COVID-19 (dated by TCRdb to about 2020). At the level of the whole study: Recovered participants in ImmuneRACE Cohort 3 were defined as having two consecutive negative NP/OP PCR tests, clearance from a healthcare professional, or resolution of symptoms. Where available, HLA class I and class II types were taken from metadata supplied by the sample provider and were not determined by assay-based typing. The repertoires were made available in a free public database intended to serve as a resource for research on the immune response to SARS-CoV-2. Samples covering the acute and convalescent phases of COVID-19 were provided by collaborators in the United States, Italy and Spain. The samples were drawn from two sources: the first 160 participants of the ongoing ImmuneRACE study, and 950 to 1,500 subjects contributed by 6 global collaborators. The prospective study material was composed of cDNA or gDNA derived from T cells, B-cell-depleted T cells, or PBMCs. Deeply sampled blood TCRbeta repertoires from subjects exposed to, actively infected with, or recovered from COVID-19 were included in the dataset. Sample metadata almost always included a de-identified subject ID, COVID-19 status, age in years and sex. Summary of the overall study and its limitations: How much clinical and demographic metadata was included differed by source and by participant, and the metadata was provided uncurated.

Based on the germline V gene (reference sequence), the CDR1 and CDR2 sequences are LNHDA and SQIVND. Including cysteine and phenylalanine, the CDR3 has 12 amino acids. The CDR3 DNA has 36 bases and is translated from base 1. V drops 7 bases and J drops 2 bases, leaving 5 bases in between. The sequence was obtained from a woman aged 60-75 years in a cohort exposed to, infected with or recovered from COVID-19 (not recorded which). The chain employs TRBV19 and TRBJ2-2, with no confident D gene call. The material sequenced was PBMCs or T cells enriched from blood (not recorded which). At the DNA level, the sequence is TGTGCCAGTACCGTAAACACCGGGGAGCTGTTTTTT. It translates to CASTVNTGELFF.